Sequencing of this T cell receptor beta chain was carried out in a study of human T cells and chemical hapten exposure. The CDR3 covers 20 residues. V gave up 0 bases and J gave up 3 bases; unmatched junction bases: 16. Germline loops: CDR1 DFQATT, CDR2 SNEGSKA (reference sequence). TCRdb redid the calling of the RACE reads with MiXCR, one entry per CDR3 protein. The data hold around 380,000 distinct CDR3 sequences, with 4% to 5.5% observed a single time. Described time point: patch test 1, 2 weeks after DPC sensitization. Treatment here: therapeutic diphenylcyclopropenone sensitization with weekly scalp DPC. This clonotype has ten or more counts.

This TCR was sampled from a woman aged 45-59 years with alopecia areata. Some clones in this sample may be carry-over from other donors' samples. Here the sequenced sample was whole blood, taken in connection with sensitization to the hapten diphenylcyclopropenone (DPC). The rearrangement joins TRBV20-1 to TRBJ2-2, with 10 positions matching TRBD2. The CDR3 region is CSARDRRTSGKNPYTGELFF. DNA of the CDR3: TGCAGTGCTAGAGATAGGAGGACTAGCGGAAAAAACCCGTACACCGGGGAGCTGTTTTTT.